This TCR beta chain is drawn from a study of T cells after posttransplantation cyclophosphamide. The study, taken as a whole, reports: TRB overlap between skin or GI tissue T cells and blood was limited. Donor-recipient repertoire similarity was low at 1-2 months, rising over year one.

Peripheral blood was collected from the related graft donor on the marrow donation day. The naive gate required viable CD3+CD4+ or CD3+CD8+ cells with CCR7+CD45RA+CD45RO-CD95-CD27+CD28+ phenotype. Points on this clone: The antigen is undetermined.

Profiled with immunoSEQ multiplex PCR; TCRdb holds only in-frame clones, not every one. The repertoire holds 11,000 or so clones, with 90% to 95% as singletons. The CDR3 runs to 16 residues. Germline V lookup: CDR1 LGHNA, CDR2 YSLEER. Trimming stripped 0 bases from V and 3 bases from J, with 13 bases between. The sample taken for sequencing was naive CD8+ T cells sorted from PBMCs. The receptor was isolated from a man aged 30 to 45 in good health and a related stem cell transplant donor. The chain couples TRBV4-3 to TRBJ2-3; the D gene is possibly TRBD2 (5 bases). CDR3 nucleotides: TGCGCCAGCAGCCAAGAGGGAGAAGCTCCGACAGATACGCAGTATTTT. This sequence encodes CASSQEGEAPTDTQYF.